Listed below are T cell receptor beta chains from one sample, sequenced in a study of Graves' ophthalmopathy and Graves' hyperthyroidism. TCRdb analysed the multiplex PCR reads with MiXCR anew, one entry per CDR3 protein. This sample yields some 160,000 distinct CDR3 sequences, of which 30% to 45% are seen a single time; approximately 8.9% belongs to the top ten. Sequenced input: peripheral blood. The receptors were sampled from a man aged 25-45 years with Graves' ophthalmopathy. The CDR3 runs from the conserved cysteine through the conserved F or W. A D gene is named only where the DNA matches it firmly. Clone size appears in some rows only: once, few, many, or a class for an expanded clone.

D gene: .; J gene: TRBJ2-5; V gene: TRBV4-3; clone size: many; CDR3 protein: CASSQARHQETQYF; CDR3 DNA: TGCGCCAGCAGCCAAGCCCGGCACCAAGAGACCCAGTACTTC
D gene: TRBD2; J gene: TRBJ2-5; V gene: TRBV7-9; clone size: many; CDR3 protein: CASSSTSGETQYF; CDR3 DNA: TGTGCCAGCAGCTCCACTAGCGGAGAGACCCAGTACTTC
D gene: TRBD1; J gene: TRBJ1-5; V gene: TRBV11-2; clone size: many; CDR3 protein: CASSWGTGTKSQPQHF; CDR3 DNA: TGTGCCAGCAGCTGGGGGACAGGGACTAAAAGTCAGCCCCAGCATTTT
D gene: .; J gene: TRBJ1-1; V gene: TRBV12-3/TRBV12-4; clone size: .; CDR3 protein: CASTQAYDTEAFF; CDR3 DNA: TGTGCCAGCACCCAAGCTTACGACACTGAAGCTTTCTTT
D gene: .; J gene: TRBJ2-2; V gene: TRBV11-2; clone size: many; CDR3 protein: CASSSGGTVPSGELFF; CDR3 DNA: TGTGCCAGCAGCTCTGGGGGCACAGTTCCATCCGGGGAGCTGTTTTTT
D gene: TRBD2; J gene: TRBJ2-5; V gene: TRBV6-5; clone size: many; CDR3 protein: CASSYGTSGMYQETQYF; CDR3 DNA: TGTGCCAGCAGTTACGGGACTAGCGGGATGTACCAAGAGACCCAGTACTTC
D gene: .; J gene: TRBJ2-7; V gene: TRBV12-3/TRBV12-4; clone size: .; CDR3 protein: CASSLQGSPHYEQYF; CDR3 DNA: TGTGCCAGCAGTTTGCAGGGTTCACCTCATTACGAGCAGTACTTC
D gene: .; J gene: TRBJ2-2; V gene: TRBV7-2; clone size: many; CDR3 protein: CASSFNTNTGELFF; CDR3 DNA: TGTGCCAGCAGCTTTAACACGAACACCGGGGAGCTGTTTTTT
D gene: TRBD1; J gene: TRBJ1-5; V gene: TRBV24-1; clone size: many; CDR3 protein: CATSEGGPGQPQHF; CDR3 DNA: TGTGCCACCAGTGAAGGGGGCCCTGGTCAGCCCCAGCATTTT
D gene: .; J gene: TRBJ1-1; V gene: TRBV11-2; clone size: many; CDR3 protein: CASSLDSNSRGTEAFF; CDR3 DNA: TGTGCCAGCAGCTTAGATAGTAACTCCAGAGGGACTGAAGCTTTCTTT
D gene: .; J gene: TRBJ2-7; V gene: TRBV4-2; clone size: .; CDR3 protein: CASSYIRAGRSHEQYF; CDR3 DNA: TGTGCCAGCAGTTACATCCGGGCAGGGAGGTCCCACGAGCAGTACTTC
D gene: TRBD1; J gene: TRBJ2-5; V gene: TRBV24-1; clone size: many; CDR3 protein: CATNRGETQYF; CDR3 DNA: TGTGCCACCAACAGGGGGGAGACCCAGTACTTC
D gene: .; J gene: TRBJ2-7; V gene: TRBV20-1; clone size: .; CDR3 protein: CSASPSSYEQYF; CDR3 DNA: TGCAGTGCTAGCCCCAGCTCCTACGAGCAGTACTTC
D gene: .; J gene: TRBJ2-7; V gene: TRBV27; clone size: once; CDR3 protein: CASSLSNGPSSSEQYF; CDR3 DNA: TGTGCCAGCAGTTTATCGAATGGGCCCTCATCCAGCGAGCAGTACTTC
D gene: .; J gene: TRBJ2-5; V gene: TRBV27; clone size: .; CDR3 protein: CASSSPGSSLRETQYF; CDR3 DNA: TGTGCCAGCAGTTCCCCCGGCTCTAGCCTCCGGGAGACCCAGTACTTC
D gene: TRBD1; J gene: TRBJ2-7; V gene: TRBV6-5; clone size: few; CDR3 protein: CASSYTGGSYEQYF; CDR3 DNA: TGTGCCAGCAGTTATACAGGGGGTTCCTACGAGCAGTACTTC
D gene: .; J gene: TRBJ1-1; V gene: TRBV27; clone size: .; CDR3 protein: CASKSLGGNTEAFF; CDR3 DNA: TGTGCCAGCAAAAGTCTCGGGGGGAACACTGAAGCTTTCTTT
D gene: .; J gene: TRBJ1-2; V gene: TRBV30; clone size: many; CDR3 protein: CAWSVRRGTYGYTF; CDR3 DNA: TGTGCCTGGAGTGTACGTCGGGGAACCTATGGCTACACCTTC
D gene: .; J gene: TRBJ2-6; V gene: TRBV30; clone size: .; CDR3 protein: CASKMGPGANVLTF; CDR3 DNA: TGTGCCTCCAAAATGGGGCCCGGGGCCAACGTCCTGACTTTC
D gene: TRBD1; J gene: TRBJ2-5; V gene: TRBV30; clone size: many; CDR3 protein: CAWTGGHQETQYF; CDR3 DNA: TGTGCCTGGACAGGGGGACACCAAGAGACCCAGTACTTC
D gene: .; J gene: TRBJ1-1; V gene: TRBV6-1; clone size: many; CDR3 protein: CASTLYVGGGGTEAFF; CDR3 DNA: TGTGCCAGCACCCTTTATGTGGGGGGCGGTGGAACTGAAGCTTTCTTT
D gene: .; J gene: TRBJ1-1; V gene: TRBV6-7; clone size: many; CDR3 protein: CASSYTDRLNTEAFF; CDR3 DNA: TGTGCCAGCAGTTACACGGACAGATTGAACACTGAAGCTTTCTTT
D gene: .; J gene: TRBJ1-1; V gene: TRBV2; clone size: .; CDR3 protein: CASSPFETDEAFF; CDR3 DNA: TGTGCCAGCAGTCCATTTGAGACTGATGAAGCTTTCTTT
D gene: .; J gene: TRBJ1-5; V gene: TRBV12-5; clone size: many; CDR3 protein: CASGSPGRAPYQPQHF; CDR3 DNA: TGTGCTAGTGGTTCCCCTGGGAGGGCCCCTTATCAGCCCCAGCATTTT
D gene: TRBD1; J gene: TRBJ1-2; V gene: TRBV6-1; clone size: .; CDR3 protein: CASRRTGGDYGYTF; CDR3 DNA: TGTGCCAGCAGGCGGACAGGGGGGGACTATGGTTACACCTTC
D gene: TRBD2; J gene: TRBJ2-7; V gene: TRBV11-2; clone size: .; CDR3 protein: CASSLVAGRGYEQYF; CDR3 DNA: TGTGCCAGCAGCTTAGTAGCGGGACGGGGGTACGAGCAGTACTTC
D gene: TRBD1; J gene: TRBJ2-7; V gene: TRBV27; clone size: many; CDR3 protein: CASSPSGTVLYEQYF; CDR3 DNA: TGTGCCAGCAGTCCCTCCGGGACAGTCCTCTACGAGCAGTACTTC
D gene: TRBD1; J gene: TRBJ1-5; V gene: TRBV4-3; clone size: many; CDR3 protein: CASSQGATGRDQPQHF; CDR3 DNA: TGCGCCAGCAGCCAAGGGGCGACAGGGAGGGATCAGCCCCAGCATTTT
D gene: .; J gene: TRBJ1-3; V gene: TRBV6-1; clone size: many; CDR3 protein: CASREDTIYF; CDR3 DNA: TGTGCCAGCAGGGAAGACACCATATATTTT
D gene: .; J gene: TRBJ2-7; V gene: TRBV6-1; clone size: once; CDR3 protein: CATREERDTYEQYF; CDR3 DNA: TGTGCCACCAGGGAGGAGCGGGACACCTACGAGCAGTACTTC
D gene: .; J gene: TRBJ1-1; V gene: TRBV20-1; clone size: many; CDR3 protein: CSVLTGNTEAFF; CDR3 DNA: TGCAGTGTCTTGACAGGGAACACTGAAGCTTTCTTT
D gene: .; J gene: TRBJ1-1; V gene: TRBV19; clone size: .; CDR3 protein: CASSITQGHTEAFF; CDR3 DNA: TGTGCCAGTAGTATTACGCAGGGGCACACTGAAGCTTTCTTT
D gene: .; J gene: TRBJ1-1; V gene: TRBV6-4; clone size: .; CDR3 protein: CASSGIEAFF; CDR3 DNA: TGTGCCAGCAGCGGGATTGAAGCTTTCTTT
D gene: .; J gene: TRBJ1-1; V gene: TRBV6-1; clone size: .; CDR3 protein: CASGRASSNTEAFF; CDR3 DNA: TGTGCCAGCGGGAGGGCCAGCAGTAACACTGAAGCTTTCTTT
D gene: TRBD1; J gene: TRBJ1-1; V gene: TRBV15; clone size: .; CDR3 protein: CATSREQGAGGTEAFF; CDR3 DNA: TGTGCCACCAGCAGAGAACAGGGGGCCGGAGGCACTGAAGCTTTCTTT
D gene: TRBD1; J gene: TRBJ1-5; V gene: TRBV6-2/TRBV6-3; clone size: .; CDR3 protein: CASSSPLLTGVNQPQHF; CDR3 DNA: TGTGCCAGCAGTTCCCCCCTCTTGACAGGGGTCAATCAGCCCCAGCATTTT
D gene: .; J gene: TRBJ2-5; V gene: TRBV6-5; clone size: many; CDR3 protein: CASSYGGGRAQETQYF; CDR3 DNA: TGTGCCAGCAGTTATGGGGGCGGCCGCGCACAAGAGACCCAGTACTTC
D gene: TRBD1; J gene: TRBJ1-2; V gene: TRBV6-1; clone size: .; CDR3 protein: CASRTGGDAGYTF; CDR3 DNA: TGTGCCAGCAGGACAGGGGGCGACGCTGGCTACACCTTC
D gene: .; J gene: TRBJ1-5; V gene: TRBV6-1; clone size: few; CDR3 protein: CASRPLNQPQHF; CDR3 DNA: TGTGCCAGCAGACCGTTGAATCAGCCCCAGCATTTT
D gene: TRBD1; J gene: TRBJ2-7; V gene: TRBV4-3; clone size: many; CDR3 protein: CASSHRKRQGVSYEQYF; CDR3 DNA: TGCGCCAGCAGCCACAGGAAGAGACAGGGGGTGAGTTACGAGCAGTACTTC
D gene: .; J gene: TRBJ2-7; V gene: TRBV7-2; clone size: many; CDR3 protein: CASSLYSYEQYF; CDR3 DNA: TGTGCCAGCAGCTTATATTCCTACGAGCAGTACTTC
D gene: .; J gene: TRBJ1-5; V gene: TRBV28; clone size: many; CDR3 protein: CASSSTVQPQHF; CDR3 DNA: TGTGCCAGCAGTTCGACGGTTCAGCCCCAGCATTTT
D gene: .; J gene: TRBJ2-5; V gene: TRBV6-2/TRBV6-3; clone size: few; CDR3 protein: CASSPSNPEETQYF; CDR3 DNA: TGTGCCAGCAGTCCGTCGAATCCCGAAGAGACCCAGTACTTC
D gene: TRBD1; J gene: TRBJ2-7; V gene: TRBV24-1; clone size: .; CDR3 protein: CATSAPTGVEQYF; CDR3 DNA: TGTGCCACCAGTGCCCCGACAGGGGTCGAGCAGTACTTC
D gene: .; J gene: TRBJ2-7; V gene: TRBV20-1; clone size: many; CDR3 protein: CSARVDQTLRDSYEQYF; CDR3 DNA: TGCAGTGCTAGAGTCGACCAGACTTTGCGGGACTCCTACGAGCAGTACTTC
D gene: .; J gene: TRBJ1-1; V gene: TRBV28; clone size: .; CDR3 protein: CASSPARGRNTEAFF; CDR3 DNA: TGTGCCAGCAGTCCCGCGCGGGGGAGGAACACTGAAGCTTTCTTT